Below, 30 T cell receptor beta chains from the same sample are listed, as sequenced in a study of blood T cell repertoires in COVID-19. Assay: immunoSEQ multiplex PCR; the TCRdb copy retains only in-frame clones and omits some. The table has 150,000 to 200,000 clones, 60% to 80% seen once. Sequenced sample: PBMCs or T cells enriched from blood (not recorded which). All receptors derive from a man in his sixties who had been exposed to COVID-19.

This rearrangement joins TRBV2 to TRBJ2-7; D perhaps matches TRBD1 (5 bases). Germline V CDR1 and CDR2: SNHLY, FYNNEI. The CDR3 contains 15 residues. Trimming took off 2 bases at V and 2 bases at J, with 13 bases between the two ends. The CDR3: CASSEYRQGPYEQYF. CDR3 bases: TGTGCCAGCAGTGAATACCGGCAGGGTCCCTACGAGCAGTACTTC.

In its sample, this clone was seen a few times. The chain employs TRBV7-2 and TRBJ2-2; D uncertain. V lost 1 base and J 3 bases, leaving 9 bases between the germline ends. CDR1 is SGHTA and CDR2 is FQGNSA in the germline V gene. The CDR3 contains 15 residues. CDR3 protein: CASSLVETYTGELFF. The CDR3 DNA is TGTGCCAGCAGCTTAGTAGAGACATACACCGGGGAGCTGTTTTTT.

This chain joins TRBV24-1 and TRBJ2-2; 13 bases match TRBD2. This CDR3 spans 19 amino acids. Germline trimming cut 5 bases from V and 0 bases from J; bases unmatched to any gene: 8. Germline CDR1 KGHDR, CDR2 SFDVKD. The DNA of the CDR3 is TGTGCCACCAGTGCACTGACTAGCGGGAGGACCACGAACACCGGGGAGCTGTTTTTT. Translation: CATSALTSGRTTNTGELFF.

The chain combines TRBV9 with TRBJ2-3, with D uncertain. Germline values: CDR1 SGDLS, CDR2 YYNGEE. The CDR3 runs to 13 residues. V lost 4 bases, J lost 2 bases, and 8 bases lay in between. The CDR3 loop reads CASSPFPTDTQYF. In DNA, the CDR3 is TGTGCCAGCAGCCCCTTCCCCACAGATACGCAGTATTTT.

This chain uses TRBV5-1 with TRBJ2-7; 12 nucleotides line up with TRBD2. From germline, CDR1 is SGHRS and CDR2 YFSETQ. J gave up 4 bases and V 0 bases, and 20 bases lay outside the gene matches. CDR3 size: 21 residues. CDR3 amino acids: CASSLEASARGLAGGRYEQYF. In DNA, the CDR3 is TGCGCCAGCAGCTTGGAGGCCTCCGCGAGGGGCCTAGCGGGAGGGCGGTACGAGCAGTACTTC.

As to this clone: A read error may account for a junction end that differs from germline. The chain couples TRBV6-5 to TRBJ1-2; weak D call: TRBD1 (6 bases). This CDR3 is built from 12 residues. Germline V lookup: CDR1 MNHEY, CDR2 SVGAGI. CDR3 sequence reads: CASSSTTGWNTF. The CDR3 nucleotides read TGTGCCAGCAGTTCCACGACAGGTTGGAATACTTTC.

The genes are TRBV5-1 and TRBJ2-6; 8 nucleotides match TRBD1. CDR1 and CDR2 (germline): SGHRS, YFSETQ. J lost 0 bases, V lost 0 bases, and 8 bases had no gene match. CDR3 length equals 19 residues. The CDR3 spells CASSLVGTGLGSGANVLTF. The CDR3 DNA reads TGCGCCAGCAGCTTGGTTGGGACAGGATTAGGCTCTGGGGCCAACGTCCTGACTTTC.

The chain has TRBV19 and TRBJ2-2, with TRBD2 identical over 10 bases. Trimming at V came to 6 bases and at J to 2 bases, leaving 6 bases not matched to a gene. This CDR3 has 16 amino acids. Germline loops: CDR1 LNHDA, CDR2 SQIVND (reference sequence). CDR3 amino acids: CASSLTSGVNTGELFF. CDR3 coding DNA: TGTGCCAGTAGCCTTACTAGCGGGGTTAACACCGGGGAGCTGTTTTTT.

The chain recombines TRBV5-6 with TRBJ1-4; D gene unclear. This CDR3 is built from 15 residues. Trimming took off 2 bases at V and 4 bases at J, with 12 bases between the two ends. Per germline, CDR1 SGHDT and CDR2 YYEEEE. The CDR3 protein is CASSLLPGGNEKLFF. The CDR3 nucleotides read TGTGCCAGCAGCTTACTCCCAGGTGGTAATGAAAAACTGTTTTTT.

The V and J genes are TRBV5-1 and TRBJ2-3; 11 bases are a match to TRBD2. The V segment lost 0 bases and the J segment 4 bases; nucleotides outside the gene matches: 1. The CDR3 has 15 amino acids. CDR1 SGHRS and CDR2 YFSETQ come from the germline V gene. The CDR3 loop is CASSLAGLAADTQYF. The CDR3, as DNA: TGCGCCAGCAGCTTGGCGGGACTAGCGGCAGATACGCAGTATTTT. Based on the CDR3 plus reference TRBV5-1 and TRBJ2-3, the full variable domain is KAGVTQTPRYLIKTRGQQVTLSCSPISGHRSVSWYQQTPGQGLQFLFEYFSETQRNKGNFPGRFSGRQFSNSRSEMNVSTLELGDSALYLCASSLAGLAADTQYFGPGTRLTVL.

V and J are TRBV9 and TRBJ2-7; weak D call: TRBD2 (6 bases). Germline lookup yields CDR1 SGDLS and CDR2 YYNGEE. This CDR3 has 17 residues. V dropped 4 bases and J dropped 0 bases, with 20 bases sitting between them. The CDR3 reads CASSPPLSRDSSYEQYF. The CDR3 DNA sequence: TGTGCCAGCAGCCCCCCTCTTAGCCGGGACTCCTCCTACGAGCAGTACTTC.

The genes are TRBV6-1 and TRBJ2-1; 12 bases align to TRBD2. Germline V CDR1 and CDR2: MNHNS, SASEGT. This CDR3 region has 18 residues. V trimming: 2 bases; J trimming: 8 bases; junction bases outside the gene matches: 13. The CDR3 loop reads CASSEKALAGGNGHEQFF. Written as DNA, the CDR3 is TGTGCCAGCAGTGAAAAGGCACTAGCGGGAGGCAATGGACATGAGCAGTTCTTC.

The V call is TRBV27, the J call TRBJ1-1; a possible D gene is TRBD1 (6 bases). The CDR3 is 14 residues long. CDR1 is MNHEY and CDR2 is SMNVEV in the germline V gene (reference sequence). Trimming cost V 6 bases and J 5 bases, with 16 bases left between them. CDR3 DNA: TGTGCCAGCAGGCCTACAGGGCCCGGTACTGAAGCTTTCTTT. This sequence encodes CASRPTGPGTEAFF.

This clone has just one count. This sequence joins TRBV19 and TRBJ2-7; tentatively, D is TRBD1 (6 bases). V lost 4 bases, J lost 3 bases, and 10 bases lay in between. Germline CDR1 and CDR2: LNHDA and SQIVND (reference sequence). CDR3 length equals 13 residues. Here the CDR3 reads CASSRGQIYEQYF. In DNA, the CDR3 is TGTGCCAGTAGTAGAGGACAGATCTACGAGCAGTACTTC.

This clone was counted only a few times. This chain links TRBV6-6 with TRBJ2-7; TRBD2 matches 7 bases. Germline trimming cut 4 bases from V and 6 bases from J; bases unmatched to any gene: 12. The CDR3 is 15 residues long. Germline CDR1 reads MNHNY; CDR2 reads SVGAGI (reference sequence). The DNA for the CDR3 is TGTGCCAGCAGTTTTTTGCGGGAGCAGCAGGCCGAGCAGTACTTC. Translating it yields CASSFLREQQAEQYF.

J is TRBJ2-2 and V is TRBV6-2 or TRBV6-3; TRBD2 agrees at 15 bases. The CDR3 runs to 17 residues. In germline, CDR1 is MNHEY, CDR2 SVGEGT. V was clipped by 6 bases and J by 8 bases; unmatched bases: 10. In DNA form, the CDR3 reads TGTGCCAGCAGCCGCGGGACTAGCGGGAGGTCGGCAGGGGAGCTGTTTTTT. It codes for CASSRGTSGRSAGELFF.

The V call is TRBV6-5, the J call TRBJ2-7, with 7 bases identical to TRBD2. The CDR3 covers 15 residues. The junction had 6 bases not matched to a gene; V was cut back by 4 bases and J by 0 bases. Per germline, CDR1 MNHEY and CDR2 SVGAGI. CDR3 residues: CASSSLGGSSYEQYF. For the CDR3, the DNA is TGTGCCAGCAGTTCCCTCGGGGGGAGCTCCTACGAGCAGTACTTC.

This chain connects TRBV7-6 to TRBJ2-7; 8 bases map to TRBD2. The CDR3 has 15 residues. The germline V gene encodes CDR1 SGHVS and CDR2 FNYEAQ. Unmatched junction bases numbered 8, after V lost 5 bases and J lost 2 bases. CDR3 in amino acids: CASSPEVTSAYEQYF. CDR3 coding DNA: TGTGCCAGCAGCCCAGAGGTGACTAGCGCCTACGAGCAGTACTTC.

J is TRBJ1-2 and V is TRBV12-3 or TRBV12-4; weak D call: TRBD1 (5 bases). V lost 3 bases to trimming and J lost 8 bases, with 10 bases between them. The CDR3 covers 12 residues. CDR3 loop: CASSFREGGYTF. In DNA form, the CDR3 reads TGTGCCAGCAGTTTCAGGGAAGGAGGCTACACCTTC.

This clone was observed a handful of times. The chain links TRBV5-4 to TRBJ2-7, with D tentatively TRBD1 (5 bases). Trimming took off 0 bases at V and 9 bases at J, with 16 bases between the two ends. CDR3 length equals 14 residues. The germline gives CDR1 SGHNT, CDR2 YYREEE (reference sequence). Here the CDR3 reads CASSLARSVQGQYF. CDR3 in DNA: TGTGCCAGCAGCTTGGCCCGGTCAGTCCAGGGGCAGTACTTC.

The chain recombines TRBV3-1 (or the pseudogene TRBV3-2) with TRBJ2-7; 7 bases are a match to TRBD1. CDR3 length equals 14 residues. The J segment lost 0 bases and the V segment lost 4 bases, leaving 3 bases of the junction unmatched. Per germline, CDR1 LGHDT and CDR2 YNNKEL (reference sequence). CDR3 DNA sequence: TGTGCCAGCAGCCGAGGACAGGTCTCCTACGAGCAGTACTTC. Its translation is CASSRGQVSYEQYF.

CDR3 sequence: CASSLVTGVGQETQYF. The CDR3 DNA is TGTGCCAGCAGCTTAGTTACAGGGGTGGGCCAAGAGACCCAGTACTTC. This sequence joins TRBV7-9 and TRBJ2-5, with 7 positions matching TRBD1. Looked up from germline, CDR1 is SEHNR and CDR2 is FQNEAQ (reference sequence). The CDR3 loop spans 16 amino acids. V lost 1 base, J lost 1 base, and 6 bases stayed unmatched.

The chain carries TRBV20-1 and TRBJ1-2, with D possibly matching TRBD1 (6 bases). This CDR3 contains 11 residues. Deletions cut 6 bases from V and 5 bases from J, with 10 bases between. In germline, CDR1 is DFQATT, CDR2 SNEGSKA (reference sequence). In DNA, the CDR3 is TGCAGTGCAAATGGACAGTATGGCTACACCTTC. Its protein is CSANGQYGYTF.

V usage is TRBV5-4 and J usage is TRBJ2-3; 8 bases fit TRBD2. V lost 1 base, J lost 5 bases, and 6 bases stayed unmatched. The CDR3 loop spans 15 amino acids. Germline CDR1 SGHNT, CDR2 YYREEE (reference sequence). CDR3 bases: TGTGCCAGCAGCTTGTCGGGACGGGGGGGAGATACGCAGTATTTT. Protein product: CASSLSGRGGDTQYF.

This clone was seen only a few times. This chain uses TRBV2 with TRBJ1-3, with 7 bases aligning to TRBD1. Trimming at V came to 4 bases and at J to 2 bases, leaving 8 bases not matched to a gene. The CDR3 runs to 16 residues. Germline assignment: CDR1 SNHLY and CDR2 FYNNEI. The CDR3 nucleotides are TGTGCCAGCAGTGGCGCCAGGGGGTGGGCTGGAAACACCATATATTTT. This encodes CASSGARGWAGNTIYF.

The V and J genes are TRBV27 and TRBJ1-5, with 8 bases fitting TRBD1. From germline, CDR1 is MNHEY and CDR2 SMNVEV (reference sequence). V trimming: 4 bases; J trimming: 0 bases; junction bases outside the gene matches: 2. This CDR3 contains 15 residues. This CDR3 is CASSSTGGSNQPQHF. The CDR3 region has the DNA TGTGCCAGCAGTTCTACAGGGGGTAGCAATCAGCCCCAGCATTTT.

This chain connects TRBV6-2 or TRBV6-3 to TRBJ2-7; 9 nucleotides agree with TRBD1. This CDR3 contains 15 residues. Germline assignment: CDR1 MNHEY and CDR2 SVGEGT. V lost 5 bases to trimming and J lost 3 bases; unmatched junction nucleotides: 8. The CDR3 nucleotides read TGTGCCAGCAGTAGCAACAGGGGGCTCCACTACGAGCAGTACTTC. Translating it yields CASSSNRGLHYEQYF.

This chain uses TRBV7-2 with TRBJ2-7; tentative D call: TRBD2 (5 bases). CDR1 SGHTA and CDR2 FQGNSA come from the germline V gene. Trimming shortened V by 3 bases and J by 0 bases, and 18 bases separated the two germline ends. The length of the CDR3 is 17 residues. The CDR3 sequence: CASSFRGGAALSYEQYF. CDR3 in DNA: TGTGCCAGCAGCTTCCGCGGCGGAGCGGCCCTCTCCTACGAGCAGTACTTC.

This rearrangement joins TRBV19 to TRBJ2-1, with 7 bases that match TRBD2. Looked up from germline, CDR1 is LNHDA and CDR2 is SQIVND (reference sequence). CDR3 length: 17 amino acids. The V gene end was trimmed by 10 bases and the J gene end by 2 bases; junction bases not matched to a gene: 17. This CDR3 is CATKAPRLAATYNEQFF. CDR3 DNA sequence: TGTGCCACCAAGGCCCCAAGACTAGCTGCTACCTACAATGAGCAGTTCTTC.

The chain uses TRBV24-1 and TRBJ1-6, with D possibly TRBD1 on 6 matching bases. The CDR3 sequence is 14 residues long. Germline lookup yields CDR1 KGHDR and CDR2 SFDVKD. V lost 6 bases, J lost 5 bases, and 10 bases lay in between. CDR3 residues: CATSLPGDNSPLHF. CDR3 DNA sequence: TGTGCCACCAGTTTGCCAGGGGATAATTCACCCCTCCACTTT.